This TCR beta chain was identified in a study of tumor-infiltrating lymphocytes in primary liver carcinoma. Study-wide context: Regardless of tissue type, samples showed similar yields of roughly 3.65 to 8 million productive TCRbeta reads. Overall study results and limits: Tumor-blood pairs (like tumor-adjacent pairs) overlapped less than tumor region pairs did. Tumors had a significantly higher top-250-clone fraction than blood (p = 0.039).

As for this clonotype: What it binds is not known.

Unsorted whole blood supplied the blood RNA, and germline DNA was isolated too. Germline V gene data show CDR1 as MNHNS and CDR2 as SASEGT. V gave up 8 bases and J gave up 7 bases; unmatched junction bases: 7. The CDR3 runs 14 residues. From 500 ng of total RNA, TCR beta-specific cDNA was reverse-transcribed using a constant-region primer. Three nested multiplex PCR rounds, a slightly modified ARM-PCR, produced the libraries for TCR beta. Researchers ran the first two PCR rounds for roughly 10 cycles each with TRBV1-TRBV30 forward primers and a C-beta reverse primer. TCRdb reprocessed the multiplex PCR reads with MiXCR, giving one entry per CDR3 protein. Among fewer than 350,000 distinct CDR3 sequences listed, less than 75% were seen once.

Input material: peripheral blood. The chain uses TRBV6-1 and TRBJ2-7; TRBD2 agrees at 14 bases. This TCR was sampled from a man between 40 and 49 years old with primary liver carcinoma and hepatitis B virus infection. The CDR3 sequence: CASVGLAGVGEQYF. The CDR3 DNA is TGTGCCAGCGTGGGACTAGCGGGAGTTGGTGAGCAGTACTTC.